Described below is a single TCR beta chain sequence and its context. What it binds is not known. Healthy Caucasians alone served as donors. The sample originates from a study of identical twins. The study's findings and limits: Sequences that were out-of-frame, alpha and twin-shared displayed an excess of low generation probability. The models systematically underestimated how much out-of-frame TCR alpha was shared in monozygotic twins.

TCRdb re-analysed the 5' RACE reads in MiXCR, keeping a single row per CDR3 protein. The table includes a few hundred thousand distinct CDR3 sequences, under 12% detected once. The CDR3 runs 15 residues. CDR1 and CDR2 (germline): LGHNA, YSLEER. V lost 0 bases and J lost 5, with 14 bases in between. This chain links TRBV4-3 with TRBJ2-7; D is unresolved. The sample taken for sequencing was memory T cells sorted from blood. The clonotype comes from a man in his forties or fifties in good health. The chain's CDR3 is CASSQDVVGLNEQYF. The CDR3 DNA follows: TGCGCCAGCAGCCAAGATGTAGTGGGTTTAAACGAGCAGTACTTC.